The clone carrying this T cell receptor beta chain was counted between two and nine times. Its antigen is unidentified. The data derive from a study of cytomegalovirus exposure and HLA in healthy donors. Study as a whole: As an earlier analysis found, around 190 million T cells yielded around 110 million unique TCR beta sequences.

Study results and caveats: HLA alleles showed associations with around 15,000 TCR beta sequences in a later analysis, at a 0.05 false discovery rate. Indistinguishable V segments such as TRBV6-2 and TRBV6-3 were excluded. Sequencing depth across donors, presence/absence analyses assumed, was roughly uniform.

V gave up 0 bases and J gave up 10 bases; unmatched junction bases: 7. Germline V gene sequence: CDR1 MGHRA, CDR2 YSYEKL. The length of the CDR3 is 16 residues. The study ran its PCR with 60 Vbeta and 13 Jbeta primers. The assay was immunoSEQ multiplex PCR, and TCRdb's table has in-frame clones only and misses some. The table lists roughly 87,000 clones, over 60% of them singletons, with 4% to 4.5% in the top ten. Sequencing input: PBMCs. This chain connects TRBV4-1 to TRBJ1-6, with 9 bases aligning to TRBD1. The receptor's source is a man in his fifties or sixties in good health and CMV-seronegative. The CDR3 nucleotides read TGCGCCAGCAGCCAAGATACAGGGGGCTGGGGATCACCCCTCCACTTT. As protein: CASSQDTGGWGSPLHF.